Detailed here is one T cell receptor (beta chain). Antigen specificity is unknown. Germline assignment: CDR1 SEHNR and CDR2 FQNEAQ (reference sequence). The CDR3 is 15 residues long. V lost 4 bases and J lost 0, with 13 bases in between. Assay: immunoSEQ multiplex PCR; the TCRdb copy retains only in-frame clones and omits some. The sample yields about 93,000 clones, approximately 95% seen once. The data were taken from a study of graft-versus-host responses after intestinal transplantation. Findings and caveats of the study: Recipient marrow showed GvH clones, some seen first in ileum or blood. GvH clone levels peaked in circulation, and this peak was associated with early post-transplant HvG declines.

The sequencing used unstimulated CD8+ T cells sorted from spleen or lymph node cells, collected before intestinal transplant. The J gene is TRBJ2-7, the V gene TRBV7-9, with D unclear. The receptor's source is a human donor who received an intestinal transplant. The CDR3 DNA sequence: TGTGCCAGCAGCTCCCTACCTCTGAGCTCCTACGAGCAGTACTTC. Its protein product is CASSSLPLSSYEQYF.